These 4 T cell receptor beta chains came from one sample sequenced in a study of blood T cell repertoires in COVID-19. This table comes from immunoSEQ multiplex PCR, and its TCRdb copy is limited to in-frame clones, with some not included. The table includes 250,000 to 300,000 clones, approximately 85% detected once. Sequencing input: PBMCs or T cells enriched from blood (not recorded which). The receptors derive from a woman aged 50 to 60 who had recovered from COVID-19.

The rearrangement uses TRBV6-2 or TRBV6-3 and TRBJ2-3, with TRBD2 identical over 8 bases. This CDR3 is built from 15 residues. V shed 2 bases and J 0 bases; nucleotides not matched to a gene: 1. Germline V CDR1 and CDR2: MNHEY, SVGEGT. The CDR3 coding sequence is TGTGCCAGCAGTTACAGCGGGAGAAGCACAGATACGCAGTATTTT. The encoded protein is CASSYSGRSTDTQYF.

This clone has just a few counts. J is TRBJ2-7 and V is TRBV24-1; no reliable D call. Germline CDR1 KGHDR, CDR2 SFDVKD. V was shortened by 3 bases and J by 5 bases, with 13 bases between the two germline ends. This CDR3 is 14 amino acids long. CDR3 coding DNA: TGTGCCACCAGTGATAGTTTGGTGCACAACGAGCAGTACTTC. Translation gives CATSDSLVHNEQYF.

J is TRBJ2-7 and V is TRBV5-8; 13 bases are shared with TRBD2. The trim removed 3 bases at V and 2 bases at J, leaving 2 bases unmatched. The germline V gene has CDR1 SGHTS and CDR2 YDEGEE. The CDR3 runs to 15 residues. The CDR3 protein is CASSSGLAGAYEQYF. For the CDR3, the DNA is TGTGCCAGCAGCTCCGGACTAGCGGGGGCCTACGAGCAGTACTTC.

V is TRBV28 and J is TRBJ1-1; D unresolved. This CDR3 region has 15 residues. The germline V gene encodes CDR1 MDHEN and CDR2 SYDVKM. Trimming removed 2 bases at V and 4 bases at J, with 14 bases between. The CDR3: CASSLISGKVTEAFF. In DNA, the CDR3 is TGTGCCAGCAGTTTAATTTCGGGGAAAGTCACTGAAGCTTTCTTT.